Here is one TCR beta chain with its context. What it binds is not known. This CDR3 has 16 residues. Profiling relied on immunoSEQ multiplex PCR, and the TCRdb table lists in-frame clones only, not all of them. The sample holds about 30,000 clones, roughly 87% seen once. The source of the sample is a study of T cells in localized non-small cell lung cancer. Study-level findings and limits: Sequencing involved a lone tumor region, leaving heterogeneity possible. Adjacent uninvolved lung tissue had the highest T cell clonality, exceeding tumor. Among the top 100 tumor clones, a median about 58 appeared in adjacent lung.

The sequence was obtained from a male donor at least 60 years old with stage I lung adenocarcinoma. The chain has TRBV1 and TRBJ1-2; the table's TRBD1 call for D was not verified on the DNA. TRBV1 constitutes a pseudogene. The sequencing used peripheral blood, collected before any cancer treatment. CDR3 sequence reads: CTSRWACLRKTYGYTF. CDR3 nucleotide sequence: TGCACCAGCAGGTGGGCTTGTTTGCGAAAGACCTATGGCTACACCTTC.